This TCR beta chain was recorded in a study of shared clonotypes between healthy human individuals. Cells designated naive CD8 were CD45RO-negative and were positively selected for CCR7, with terminally differentiated effector memory CD45RA+ cells excluded. TCRdb's copy holds only in-frame clones and misses some; the assay was immunoSEQ multiplex PCR. The sample holds 2 million to 2.5 million clones, under 95% seen once. The TCR originated in a man between 18 and 29 years old in good health. Some clones in this sample may be carry-over from other donors' samples. Sequencing used naive CD8+ T cells from PBMCs.

Here the CDR3 reads CASSPRQRLNGYTF. The CDR3, as DNA: TGTGCCAGCAGCCCCCGGCAGCGACTCAATGGCTACACCTTC. The chain uses TRBV9 and TRBJ1-2; D not resolved. This CDR3 has 14 amino acids. The V and J ends lost 4 bases and 6 bases respectively, with 16 bases between them. Germline assignment: CDR1 SGDLS and CDR2 YYNGEE. Full variable domain (missing parts from reference TRBV9 and TRBJ1-2): DSGVTQTPKHLITATGQRVTLRCSPRSGDLSVYWYQQSLDQGLQFLIQYYNGEERAKGNILERFSAQQFPDLHSELNLSSLELGDSALYFCASSPRQRLNGYTFGSGTRLTVV.